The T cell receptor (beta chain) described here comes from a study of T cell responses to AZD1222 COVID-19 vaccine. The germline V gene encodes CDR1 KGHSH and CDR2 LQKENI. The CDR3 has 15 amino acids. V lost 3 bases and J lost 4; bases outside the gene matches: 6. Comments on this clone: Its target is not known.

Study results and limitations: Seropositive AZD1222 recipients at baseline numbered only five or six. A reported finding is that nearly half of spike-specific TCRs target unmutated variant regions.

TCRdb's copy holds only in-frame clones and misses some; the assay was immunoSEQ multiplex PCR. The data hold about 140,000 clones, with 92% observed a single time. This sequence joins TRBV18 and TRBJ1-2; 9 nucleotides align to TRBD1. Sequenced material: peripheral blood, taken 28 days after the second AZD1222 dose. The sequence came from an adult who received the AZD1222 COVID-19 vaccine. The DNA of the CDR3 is TGTGCCAGCTCACCGGGACAGGGTGAGTCCTATGGCTACACCTTC. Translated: CASSPGQGESYGYTF.